This TCR beta chain was obtained from a study of shared clonotypes between healthy human individuals. Study details: Three CD4 naive, three CD4 memory, two CD8 naive and one CD8 memory plate were used per donor.

Splitting of CD4+ cells produced CD45RA+ naive and CD45RA-negative memory subsets. Measured with immunoSEQ multiplex PCR; TCRdb has only the in-frame clones, and not every one. The sample lists about 2.4 million clones, roughly 92% occurring once. The ends were cut back, 5 bases at V and 5 bases at J, with 13 bases in the middle. The length of the CDR3 is 14 residues. Germline V lookup: CDR1 MNHNY, CDR2 SVGAGI (reference sequence). The chain uses TRBV6-6 and TRBJ1-5, with D perhaps matching TRBD1 (5 bases). The sequence was collected from a man between 18 and 35 years old in good health. The sample taken for sequencing was naive CD4+ T cells sorted from blood. This sample's subset: CD45RA+ positively selected. Here the CDR3 reads CASSSRSGDQPQHF. CDR3 sequence (DNA): TGTGCCAGCAGTAGCCGGTCGGGGGATCAGCCCCAGCATTTT.